This T cell receptor beta chain derives from a study of T cell changes during pregnancy in multiple sclerosis. The count of this clone is one. This CDR3 has 16 residues. V was shortened by 6 bases and J by 0 bases, with 16 bases between the two germline ends. The germline gives CDR1 MGHDK, CDR2 SYGVNS. Assay: immunoSEQ multiplex PCR; the TCRdb copy retains only in-frame clones and omits some. This sample has 55,000 to 80,000 clones, with almost 90% found just once. The rearrangement links TRBV25-1 to TRBJ2-3; D is perhaps TRBD1 (6 bases). The sequence was collected from a female donor in good health, enrolled as a control in a pregnancy study. Sequenced here: peripheral blood, sampled after pregnancy. The CDR3 protein is CASSRGNLSSTDTQYF. The DNA of the CDR3 is TGTGCCAGCAGCAGGGGCAATCTTTCAAGCACAGATACGCAGTATTTT.